This T cell receptor beta chain was recorded in a study of PD-1 blockade in classical Hodgkin lymphoma. Study-wide points: Lower baseline TCR diversity marked trial partial responders and progressors.

This clone has just one count. As yet, its antigen is unknown. TCRdb keeps only in-frame clones here, not all; method: immunoSEQ multiplex PCR. The table has 34,000 or so clones, 92% seen once. The V end lost 1 base, the J end lost 3 bases, and 10 bases lay between the germline ends. From germline, CDR1 is LNHDA and CDR2 SQIVND (reference sequence). This CDR3 is 15 amino acids long. Described time point: cycle 4 day 1 (C4D1), after 6 weeks of nivolumab. In every patient, relapse followed autologous stem cell transplantation, while exposure to brentuximab vedotin differed. CD4+ T cells were purified from thawed PBMCs by negative selection.

The TCR sequence derives from a human donor with classical Hodgkin lymphoma. Source: CD4+ T cells from blood, taken before the fourth cycle of nivolumab. The J gene is TRBJ2-1, the V gene TRBV19, with D tentatively TRBD1 or TRBD2 (5 bases each). This CDR3 reads CASSIGRDLYNEQFF. DNA of the CDR3: TGTGCCAGTAGTATAGGCAGGGACCTCTACAATGAGCAGTTCTTC.